One and the same sample provided the 14 T cell receptor beta chains below, sequenced in a study of OX40 agonist ivuxolimab in advanced cancers. Clones were read by immunoSEQ multiplex PCR, and TCRdb kept only the in-frame ones, dropping some. The sample holds around 81,000 clones; about 88% are singletons and the top ten take 6.6%. The sequencing here drew on CD4+ or CD8+ T cells sorted from blood, taken in a trial of the OX40 agonist ivuxolimab. Every receptor here comes from an adult with an advanced solid tumor such as melanoma, head and neck, liver or kidney cancer.

The chain joins TRBV28 to TRBJ2-5; D is unclear. Germline loops: CDR1 MDHEN, CDR2 SYDVKM. The CDR3 consists of 15 residues. Deletions cut 2 bases from V and 9 bases from J, with 19 bases between. The CDR3, as DNA: TGTGCCAGCAGTTTAATACGGACGGCCCAAGATTCCCAGTACTTC. It specifies CASSLIRTAQDSQYF. The entire variable domain, with the rest obtained from reference TRBV28 and TRBJ2-5, is as follows: DVKVTQSSRYLVKRTGEKVFLECVQDMDHENMFWYRQDPGLGLRLIYFSYDVKMKEKGDIPEGYSVSREKKERFSLILESASTNQTSMYLCASSLIRTAQDSQYFGPGTRLLVL.

V is TRBV19 and J is TRBJ2-7, with D possibly called TRBD1 or TRBD2 (5 bases each). CDR1 LNHDA and CDR2 SQIVND come from the germline V gene (reference sequence). This CDR3 contains 15 residues. Trimming removed 4 bases from V and 0 bases from J, with 13 bases in between. The CDR3 reads CASSTLPGSSYEQYF. As DNA, the CDR3 is TGTGCCAGTAGTACCCTCCCAGGGAGCTCCTACGAGCAGTACTTC.

V usage is TRBV27 and J usage is TRBJ2-7; 9 nucleotides agree with TRBD2. V lost 6 bases to trimming and J lost 4 bases; unmatched junction nucleotides: 7. The CDR3 length is 14 residues. Germline lookup yields CDR1 MNHEY and CDR2 SMNVEV (reference sequence). The CDR3 DNA follows: TGTGCCAGCAGCCGTAGCGGGGGCCAGTACGAGCAGTACTTC. This encodes CASSRSGGQYEQYF.

The genes are TRBV15 and TRBJ2-5; D possibly corresponds to TRBD2 (5 bases). CDR1 is LNHNV, CDR2 YYDKDF, per germline (reference sequence). The V gene lost 2 bases and the J gene lost 7 bases, with 14 bases spanning the gap. There are 14 residues in the CDR3. This CDR3 reads CATSRPRFAGTQYF. The CDR3 DNA reads TGTGCCACCAGCAGACCTAGATTCGCGGGGACCCAGTACTTC.

J is TRBJ1-2 and V is TRBV6-6; D is undetermined. The CDR3 length is 11 residues. Looked up from germline, CDR1 is MNHNY and CDR2 is SVGAGI (reference sequence). V was cut by 8 bases and J by 3 bases, with 7 bases left in between. CDR3 DNA: TGTGCCAGCGCGAAGGACTATGGCTACACCTTC. Translation gives CASAKDYGYTF.

Turning to this clone: A read error may account for a junction end that differs from germline. The chain uses TRBV14 and TRBJ2-5; D is undetermined. The CDR3 covers 10 residues. From germline, CDR1 is SGHDN and CDR2 FVKESK. The DNA of the CDR3 is TGTGCCAGCAGCAAAGAGACCCAGTACTTC. Its translation: CASSKETQYF.

The rearrangement uses TRBV6-1 and TRBJ2-5; no definite D call. Germline V gene sequence: CDR1 MNHNS, CDR2 SASEGT. Between the trimmed V and J ends, which lost 2 bases and 2 bases, there was a span of 12 bases. The CDR3 is 15 residues long. Here the CDR3 reads CASSEFVGRQETQYF. In nucleotides, the CDR3 is TGTGCCAGCAGTGAATTCGTGGGTCGACAAGAGACCCAGTACTTC.

The chain uses TRBV7-8 and TRBJ2-5, with 7 bases matching TRBD1. This CDR3 has 13 residues. The germline V gene encodes CDR1 SGHVS and CDR2 FQNEAQ. The V gene end was trimmed by 5 bases and the J gene end by 5 bases; junction bases not matched to a gene: 5. The CDR3 nucleotides are TGTGCCAGCAGCCCCGACAGGGCCGAGACCCAGTACTTC. It encodes CASSPDRAETQYF.

The chain joins TRBV7-9 to TRBJ2-2; 10 bases are a match to TRBD2. Germline lookup yields CDR1 SEHNR and CDR2 FQNEAQ (reference sequence). The CDR3 totals 17 residues. V gave up 5 bases and J gave up 4 bases; unmatched junction bases: 10. The CDR3 here is CASSKLRTSGRTGELFF. CDR3 DNA: TGTGCCAGCAGCAAACTCAGGACTAGCGGACGCACCGGGGAGCTGTTTTTT.

This rearrangement joins TRBV6-1 to TRBJ1-1; D possibly corresponds to TRBD1 (6 bases). Looked up from germline, CDR1 is MNHNS and CDR2 is SASEGT. CDR3 size: 13 residues. Trimming took off 11 bases at V and 0 bases at J, with 13 bases between the two ends. CDR3 loop: CACGQHMNTEAFF. DNA of the CDR3: TGTGCCTGTGGACAGCACATGAACACTGAAGCTTTCTTT.

A note on this clone: The junction departs from germline at one end; a sequencing error may be responsible. The CDR3 DNA is TGTGCCAGCTCACCACCGGAAAGCACCGATACGCAGTATTTT. The encoded protein is CASSPPESTDTQYF. The chain uses TRBV18 and TRBJ2-3; D not resolved. This CDR3 region has 14 residues. CDR1 is KGHSH, CDR2 LQKENI, per germline.

Only one count was recorded for this clone. V is TRBV28 and J is TRBJ1-4, with unresolved D. Trimming left V 7 bases short and J 1 base short, with 13 bases between. CDR3 length: 15 amino acids. Looked up from germline, CDR1 is MDHEN and CDR2 is SYDVKM. Here the CDR3 reads CASTATDGTNEKLFF. The CDR3 nucleotides read TGTGCCAGCACCGCCACCGACGGAACTAATGAAAAACTGTTTTTT.

The chain recombines TRBV20-1 with TRBJ2-7; no firm D call. Per the germline V gene, CDR1 is DFQATT and CDR2 is SNEGSKA (reference sequence). V lost 4 bases and J 0 bases, leaving 4 bases between the germline ends. This CDR3 is built from 11 residues. The CDR3 sequence is CSAKPSYEQYV. Here the CDR3 DNA reads TGCAGTGCTAAGCCCTCCTACGAGCAGTACGTC.

This rearrangement joins TRBV6-6 to TRBJ1-1; D remains unclear. Trimming left V 4 bases short and J 0 bases short, with 12 bases between. CDR1 MNHNY and CDR2 SVGAGI come from the germline V gene (reference sequence). CDR3 length: 15 residues. CDR3 residues: CASSFHAGLNTEAFF. As DNA, the CDR3 is TGTGCCAGCAGTTTCCACGCAGGACTGAACACTGAAGCTTTCTTT.